This TCR beta chain is from a study of spatial heterogeneity in lung cancer. Study observations and caveats: Blood carried ubiquitous expanded tumor TCRs more at resection than follow-up.

Time point: blood at routine non-recurrence follow-up after resection. Material for sequencing was whole RNA from tumor, nontumor lung or frozen PBMC, left unsorted. This clonotype was detected a few times. Its antigen is as yet unknown. A single record per CDR3 protein comes from TCRdb applying MiXCR to the 5' RACE reads. The table shows under 150,000 distinct CDR3 sequences, with about a tenth occurring only once. The CDR3 loop spans 12 amino acids. Looked up from germline, CDR1 is SQVTM and CDR2 is ANQGSEA. V was pared by 8 bases and J by 2 bases, with 12 bases between. This rearrangement joins TRBV29-1 to TRBJ2-5; possible D gene TRBD1, 6 bases. The sample in question was PBMCs, obtained at follow-up. The clonotype originates from a female donor with early-stage non-small cell lung cancer. The CDR3 is CSTTGEQETQYF. CDR3 in DNA: TGCAGCACGACAGGAGAACAAGAGACCCAGTACTTC.